This T cell receptor beta chain was identified in a study of regulatory T cells in long-lasting Graves disease (dated by TCRdb to the early 2020s). Study-wide context: Antithyroid drugs had been taken for less than 3 months by newly diagnosed Graves' disease patients. A total of around 33 samples underwent TCR sequencing, from about 13 patients with persistent Graves' disease and approximately 20 patients with newly diagnosed Graves' disease. The study was conducted in China and was registered as a clinical trial. Persistent Graves' disease patients were compared with newly diagnosed Graves' disease patients by peripheral blood TCR sequencing and RNA sequencing. What the work shows at the level of the full study, not this receptor alone: Lower TCR Shannon entropy and fewer highly expanded clones were observed in persistent Graves' disease patients than in newly diagnosed patients, which suggested clonal expansion. Sequencing and analysis were restricted to the TCR beta chain. The authors noted that the small sample size was a limitation that may lower accuracy. The study examined only peripheral blood because the primary lesion, thyroid tissue, could not be accessed. Preferential use of TRBV28, TRBJ1-2 and TRBJ2-5 was observed in persistent disease, whereas TRBV20-1 and TRBJ2-1 were favored in newly diagnosed disease. More public clonotypes were shared among persistent patients (around 2,600) than among newly diagnosed patients (966).

Preparation of the library involved multiplex PCR. Sequenced using an Illumina HiSeq 4000. To build TCR beta libraries, CDR3 regions were amplified by Arm-PCR using iRepertoire HTBI primers. Before sequencing, the PCR products underwent gel purification. From the authors' description of their analysis: A total of fewer than 65 TRBV and some 15 TRBJ segments were identified across samples and were used for gene usage analysis of CDR3 amino acid clonotypes. COPE and FqMerger were used to merge filtered high-quality paired reads into contigs. Contigs were aligned with BLAST to IMGT TRBV, TRBD and TRBJ reference genes, and CDR3 was defined per IMGT. Any clonotype with a frequency above 0.1% was counted as a highly expanded clone. Shannon entropy was used to measure repertoire diversity, and the Gini coefficient was used to measure V-J evenness. Public clonotypes were defined as clonotypes shared by more than one individual. TCRdb applied fastp at Q25 and MiXCR to the public reads, then kept only in-frame beta chains. Entries that share a CDR3 protein sequence are merged under the most common genes and DNA. Clone size and V and J calls follow TCRdb, not the original study. This sample holds 450,000 to 700,000 distinct CDR3 sequences; roughly 14% were observed only once. 10% of the sample comes from the top ten.

CDR1 MNHEY and CDR2 SMNVEV were looked up in the germline V gene (reference sequence). Relative to germline, V is missing 2 bases and J is missing 15 bases, with 8 bases of the junction outside any gene match. The CDR3 runs 13 residues from the cysteine to the phenylalanine. Only the CDR3 DNA stays, 39 bases, in frame from base 1. In this sample, this clonotype turned up many times. The antigen this receptor binds is unknown. The record has no base qualities; no much larger clone is one base away. The time point label, read with the paper, signifies: newly diagnosed GD, antithyroid drugs for less than 3 months. For both TCR sequencing and RNA sequencing, RNA was extracted from PBMCs using TRIzol. Graves' disease was diagnosed according to American Thyroid Association guidelines. Patients were recruited from an endocrinology department in Xi'an, China. Each patient gave about 8.1 milliliters of peripheral blood, collected in an EDTA anticoagulant tube. PBMCs were isolated by Ficoll Paque Plus density gradient separation without further T cell sorting. An Agilent 2100 Bioanalyzer and agarose gel were used to check RNA quality, and a NanoDrop 2000 was used to measure RNA concentration.

The data were also submitted as part of a second study, on T cells in Graves' hyperthyroidism and ophthalmopathy. Per that second paper: A patient counted as having stable Graves' hyperthyroidism if no progression to ophthalmopathy occurred over 18 months of follow-up. Hyperthyroidism patients were newly diagnosed, with disease duration under 2 months, and aged 18 to 65 years. Patients with uncontrolled infections, other autoimmune diseases, pregnancy or lactation were excluded. Diagnoses were based on clinical symptoms, serum thyroxine and TRAb, thyroid ultrasound and orbital computed tomography. The first round of RT-PCR for the TCR CDR3 was performed with the HTBI primer set and the Qiagen OneStep RT-PCR kit. Most expanded thyroid clonotypes (frequency above 0.001) were also found in blood, which suggests that blood repertoires may mirror thyroid immune responses. A 13 V-J signature model separated ophthalmopathy from stable hyperthyroidism, with around 91% sensitivity and approximately 81% specificity in cross-validation and 80%/75% in testing. In validation, the model predicted progression to ophthalmopathy a median of roughly 6.5 months before onset, with roughly 70% sensitivity and roughly 72% specificity. To identify TCR V-J signatures that set the groups apart, the researchers used a discovery cohort of 95 to 100 patients, made up of under 45 with Graves' ophthalmopathy and some 58 with stable Graves' hyperthyroidism. Prospective prediction of ophthalmopathy was tested in an independent validation cohort of approximately 19 hyperthyroidism patients and 15 to 17 patients who later progressed to ophthalmopathy. The approximately 90 discovery patients were randomly split 7:3 into training and test sets. Thyroid tissue and blood T-cell repertoires from several Graves' hyperthyroidism patients were also compared in the study. Following sampling, methimazole starting at 30 mg daily was given to hyperthyroidism patients, and high-dose intravenous methylprednisolone was given to ophthalmopathy patients. The libraries were constructed in a second round of multiplex PCR and then size-selected and purified. Paired-end sequencing of the libraries was performed with 100 bp reads on an Illumina HiSeq2000. SOAPnuke was used to process the raw data, with reads discarded if the reads contained adapters or uncalled bases, had a mean Phred below 15, or lacked an exact constant-primer or identifier match. High-quality paired reads were merged using COPE v1.2.5, and each unique nucleotide sequence was defined as a clonotype. MiTCR v1.1 was used to align the clonotypes against IMGT TRBV, TRBD and TRBJ reference segments. The analysis included only V-J combinations with a frequency above 0.0001, which together covered 98% to 99.2% of the repertoires. The TCS score was defined as the ratio of F50 (clonal expansion) to E x V (chaos), calculated using BLOSUM62-based TCRdist between CDR3 peptides within each V-J. Welch's t-statistics and random forest reduced roughly 500 V-J features to 13, which were used in a naive Bayes classifier (R e1071). Sample size was not statistically predetermined, and investigators were not blinded to group allocation. The paper reports TCR Vbeta CDR3 sequencing of 130 to 150 peripheral blood samples: some 41 ophthalmopathy, approximately 74 hyperthyroidism and some 17 progressor patients.

The receptor's source is a man aged 30-40 years with Graves disease. Donor details come from another sample of the same person, matched by shared clones. This specimen was peripheral blood mononuclear cells (PBMCs), taken at new diagnosis, from a patient treated with antithyroid drugs. The chain couples TRBV27 to TRBJ1-5, with TRBD1 identical over 9 junction bases. The nucleotide sequence is given as TGTGCCAGCAGTTTAACCACAGGGGGCGCATGGCATTTT. This codes for CASSLTTGGAWHF.